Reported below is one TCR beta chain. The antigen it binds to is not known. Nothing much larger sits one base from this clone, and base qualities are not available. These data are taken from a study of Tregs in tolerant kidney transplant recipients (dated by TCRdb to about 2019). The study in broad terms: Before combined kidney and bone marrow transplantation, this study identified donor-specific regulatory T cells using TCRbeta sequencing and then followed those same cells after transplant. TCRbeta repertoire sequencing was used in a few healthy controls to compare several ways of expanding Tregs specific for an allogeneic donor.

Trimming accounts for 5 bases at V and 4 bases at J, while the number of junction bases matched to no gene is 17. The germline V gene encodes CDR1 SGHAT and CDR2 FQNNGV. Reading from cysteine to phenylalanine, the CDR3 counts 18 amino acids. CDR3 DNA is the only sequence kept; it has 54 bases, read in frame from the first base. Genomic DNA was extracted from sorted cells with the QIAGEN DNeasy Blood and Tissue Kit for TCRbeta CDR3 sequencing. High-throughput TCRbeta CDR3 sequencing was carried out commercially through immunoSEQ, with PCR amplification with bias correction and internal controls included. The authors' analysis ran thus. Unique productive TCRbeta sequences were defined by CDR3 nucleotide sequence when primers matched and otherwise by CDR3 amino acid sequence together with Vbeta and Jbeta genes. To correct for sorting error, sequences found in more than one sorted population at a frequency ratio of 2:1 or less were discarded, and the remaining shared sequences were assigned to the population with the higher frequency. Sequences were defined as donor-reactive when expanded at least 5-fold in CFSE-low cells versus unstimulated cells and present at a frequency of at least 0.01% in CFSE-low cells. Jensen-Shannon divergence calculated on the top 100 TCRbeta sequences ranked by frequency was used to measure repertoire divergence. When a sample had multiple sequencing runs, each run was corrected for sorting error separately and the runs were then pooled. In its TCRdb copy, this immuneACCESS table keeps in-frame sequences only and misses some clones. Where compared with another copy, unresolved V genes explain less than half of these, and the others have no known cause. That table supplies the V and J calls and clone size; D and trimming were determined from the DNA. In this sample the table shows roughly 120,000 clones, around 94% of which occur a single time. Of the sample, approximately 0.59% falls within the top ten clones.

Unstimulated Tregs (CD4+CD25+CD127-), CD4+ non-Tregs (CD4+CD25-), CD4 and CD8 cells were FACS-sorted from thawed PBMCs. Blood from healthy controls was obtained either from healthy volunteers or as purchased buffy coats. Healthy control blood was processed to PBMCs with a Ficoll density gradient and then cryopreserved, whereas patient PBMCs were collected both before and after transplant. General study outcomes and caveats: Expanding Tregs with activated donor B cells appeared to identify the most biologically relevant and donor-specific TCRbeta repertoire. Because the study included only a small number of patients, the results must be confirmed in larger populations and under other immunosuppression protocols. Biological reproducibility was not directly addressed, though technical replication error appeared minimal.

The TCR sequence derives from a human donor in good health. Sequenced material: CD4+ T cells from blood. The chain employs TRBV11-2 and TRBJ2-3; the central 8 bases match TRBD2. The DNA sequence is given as TGTGCCAGCAGCCCTCGGACCTTCGGGAGGGAGGGCGCAGATACGCAGTATTTT. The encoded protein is CASSPRTFGREGADTQYF.